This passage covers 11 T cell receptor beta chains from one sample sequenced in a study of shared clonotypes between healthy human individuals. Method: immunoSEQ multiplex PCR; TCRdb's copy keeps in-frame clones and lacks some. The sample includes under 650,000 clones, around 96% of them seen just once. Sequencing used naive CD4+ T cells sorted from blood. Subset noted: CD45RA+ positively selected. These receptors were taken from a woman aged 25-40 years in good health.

The CDR3 sequence is CASSSYGQQFPGANVLTF. The CDR3 DNA sequence: TGTGCCAGCAGCTCCTACGGACAGCAGTTTCCTGGGGCCAACGTCCTGACTTTC. The J gene is TRBJ2-6, the V gene TRBV11-2; tentative D call: TRBD1 (6 bases). The CDR3 length is 18 residues. Trimming cost V 4 bases and J 2 bases, with 18 bases left between them. Germline V gene sequence: CDR1 SGHAT, CDR2 FQNNGV. Full variable domain (missing parts from reference TRBV11-2 and TRBJ2-6): EAGVAQSPRYKIIEKRQSVAFWCNPISGHATLYWYQQILGQGPKLLIQFQNNGVVDDSQLPKDRFSAERLKGVDSTLKIQPAKLEDSAVYLCASSSYGQQFPGANVLTFGAGSRLTVL.

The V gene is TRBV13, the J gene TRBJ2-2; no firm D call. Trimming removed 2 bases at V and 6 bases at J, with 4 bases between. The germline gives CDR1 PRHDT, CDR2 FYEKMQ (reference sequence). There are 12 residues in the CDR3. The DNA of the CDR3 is TGTGCCAGCAGCTTAATTGCCGGGGAGCTGTTTTTT. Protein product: CASSLIAGELFF.

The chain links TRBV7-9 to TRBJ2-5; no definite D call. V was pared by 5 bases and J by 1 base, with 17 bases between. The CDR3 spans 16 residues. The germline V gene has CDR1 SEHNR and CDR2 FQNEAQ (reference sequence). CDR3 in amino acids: CASSLKGQLFQETQYF. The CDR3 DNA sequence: TGTGCCAGCAGCCTAAAGGGTCAGCTCTTCCAAGAGACCCAGTACTTC.

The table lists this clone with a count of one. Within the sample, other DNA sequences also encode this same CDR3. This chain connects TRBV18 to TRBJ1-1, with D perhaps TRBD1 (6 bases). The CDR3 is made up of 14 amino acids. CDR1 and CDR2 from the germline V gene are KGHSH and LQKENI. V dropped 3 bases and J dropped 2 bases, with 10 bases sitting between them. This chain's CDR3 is CASSPRGPNTEAFF. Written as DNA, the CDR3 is TGTGCCAGCTCACCTCGGGGGCCTAACACTGAAGCTTTCTTT.

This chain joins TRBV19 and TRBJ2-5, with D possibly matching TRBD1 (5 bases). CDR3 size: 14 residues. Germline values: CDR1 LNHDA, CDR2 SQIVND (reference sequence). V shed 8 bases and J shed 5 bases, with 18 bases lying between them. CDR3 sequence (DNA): TGTGCCAGTCGACACACAGGCACCGGGGAGACCCAGTACTTC. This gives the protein CASRHTGTGETQYF.

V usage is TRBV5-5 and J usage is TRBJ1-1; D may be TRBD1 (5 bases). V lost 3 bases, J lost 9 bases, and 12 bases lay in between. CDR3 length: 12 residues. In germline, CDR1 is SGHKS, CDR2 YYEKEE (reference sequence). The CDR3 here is CASSSPQGQAFF. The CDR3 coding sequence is TGTGCCAGCAGCTCCCCGCAGGGTCAAGCTTTCTTT.

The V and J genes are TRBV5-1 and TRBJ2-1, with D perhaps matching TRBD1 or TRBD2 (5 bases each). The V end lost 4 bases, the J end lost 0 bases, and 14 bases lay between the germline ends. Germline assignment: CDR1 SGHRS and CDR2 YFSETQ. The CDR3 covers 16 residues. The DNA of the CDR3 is TGCGCCAGCAGCCACGGGACGGCCAGCTCCTACAATGAGCAGTTCTTC. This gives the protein CASSHGTASSYNEQFF.

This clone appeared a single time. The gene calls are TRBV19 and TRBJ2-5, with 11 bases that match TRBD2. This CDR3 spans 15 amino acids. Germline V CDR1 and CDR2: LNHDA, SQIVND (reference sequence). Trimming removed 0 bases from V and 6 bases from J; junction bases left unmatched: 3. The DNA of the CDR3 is TGTGCCAGTAGTATAGACCCTAGCGGGAGGAAGACCCAGTACTTC. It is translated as CASSIDPSGRKTQYF.

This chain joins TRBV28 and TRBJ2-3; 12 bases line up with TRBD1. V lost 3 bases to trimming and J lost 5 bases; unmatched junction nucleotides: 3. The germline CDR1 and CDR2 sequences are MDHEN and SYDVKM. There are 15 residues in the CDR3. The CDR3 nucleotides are TGTGCCAGCAGTTTGGGACAGGGGGCGTTAGATACGCAGTATTTT. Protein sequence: CASSLGQGALDTQYF. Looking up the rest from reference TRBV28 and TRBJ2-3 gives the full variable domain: DVKVTQSSRYLVKRTGEKVFLECVQDMDHENMFWYRQDPGLGLRLIYFSYDVKMKEKGDIPEGYSVSREKKERFSLILESASTNQTSMYLCASSLGQGALDTQYFGPGTRLTVL.

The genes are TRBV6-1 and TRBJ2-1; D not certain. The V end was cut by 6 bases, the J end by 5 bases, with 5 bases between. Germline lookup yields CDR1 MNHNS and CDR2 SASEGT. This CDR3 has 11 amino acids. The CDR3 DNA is TGTGCCAGCAGCCTAGACAATGAGCAGTTCTTC. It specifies CASSLDNEQFF.

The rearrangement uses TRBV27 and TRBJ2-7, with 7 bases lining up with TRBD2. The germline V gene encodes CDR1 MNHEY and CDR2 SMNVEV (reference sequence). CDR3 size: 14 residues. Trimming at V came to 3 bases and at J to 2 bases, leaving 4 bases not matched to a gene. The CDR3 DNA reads TGTGCCAGCAGTTTCTCGGGGGGACCCTACGAGCAGTACTTC. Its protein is CASSFSGGPYEQYF.